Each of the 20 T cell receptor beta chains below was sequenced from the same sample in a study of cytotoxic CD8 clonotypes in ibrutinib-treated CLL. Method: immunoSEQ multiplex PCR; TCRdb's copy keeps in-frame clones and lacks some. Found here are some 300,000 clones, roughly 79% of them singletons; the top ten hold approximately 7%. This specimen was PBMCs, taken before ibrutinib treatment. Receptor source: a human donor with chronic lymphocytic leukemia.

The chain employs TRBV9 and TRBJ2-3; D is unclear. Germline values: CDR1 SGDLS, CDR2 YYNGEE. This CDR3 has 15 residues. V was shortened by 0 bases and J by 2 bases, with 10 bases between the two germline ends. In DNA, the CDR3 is TGTGCCAGCAGCGTAGGCGTCCAGACCACAGATACGCAGTATTTT. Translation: CASSVGVQTTDTQYF.

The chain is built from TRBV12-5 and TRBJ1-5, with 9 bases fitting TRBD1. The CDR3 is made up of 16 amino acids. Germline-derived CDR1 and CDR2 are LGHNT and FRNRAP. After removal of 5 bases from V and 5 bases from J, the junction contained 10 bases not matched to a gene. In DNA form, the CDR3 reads TGTGCTAGTGGTGGGGGGACAGGGAGATTTCATCAGCCCCAGCATTTT. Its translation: CASGGGTGRFHQPQHF.

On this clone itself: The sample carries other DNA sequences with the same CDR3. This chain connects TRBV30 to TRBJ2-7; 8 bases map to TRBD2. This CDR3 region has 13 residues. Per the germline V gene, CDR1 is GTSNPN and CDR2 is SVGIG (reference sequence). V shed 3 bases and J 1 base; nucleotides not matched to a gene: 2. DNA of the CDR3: TGTGCCTGGAGGTTAGCGGGGTCCTACGAGCAGTACTTC. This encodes CAWRLAGSYEQYF.

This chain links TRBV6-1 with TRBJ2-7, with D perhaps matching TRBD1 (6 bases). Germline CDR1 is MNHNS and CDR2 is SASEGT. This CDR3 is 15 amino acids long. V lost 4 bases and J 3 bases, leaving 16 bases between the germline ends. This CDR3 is CASSALAGAIYEQYF. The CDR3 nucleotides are TGTGCCAGCAGTGCTTTGGCAGGGGCTATCTACGAGCAGTACTTC.

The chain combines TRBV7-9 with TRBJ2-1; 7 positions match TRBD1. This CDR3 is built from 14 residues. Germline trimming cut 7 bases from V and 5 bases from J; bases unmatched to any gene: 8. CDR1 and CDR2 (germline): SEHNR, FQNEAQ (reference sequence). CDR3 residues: CASTEGQRNNEQFF. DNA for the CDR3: TGTGCCAGCACAGAGGGACAGAGAAACAATGAGCAGTTCTTC.

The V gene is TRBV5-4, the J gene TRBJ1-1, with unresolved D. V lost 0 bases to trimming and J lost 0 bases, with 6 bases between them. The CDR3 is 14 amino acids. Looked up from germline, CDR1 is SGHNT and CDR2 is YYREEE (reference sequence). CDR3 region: CASSLAHLNTEAFF. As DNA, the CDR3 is TGTGCCAGCAGCTTGGCACACCTGAACACTGAAGCTTTCTTT.

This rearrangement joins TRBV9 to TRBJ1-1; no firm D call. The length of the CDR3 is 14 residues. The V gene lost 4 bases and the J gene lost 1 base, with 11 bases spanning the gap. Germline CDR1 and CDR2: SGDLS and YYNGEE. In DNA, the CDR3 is TGTGCCAGCAGCTCTCGGACTACGAACACTGAAGCTTTCTTT. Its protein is CASSSRTTNTEAFF.

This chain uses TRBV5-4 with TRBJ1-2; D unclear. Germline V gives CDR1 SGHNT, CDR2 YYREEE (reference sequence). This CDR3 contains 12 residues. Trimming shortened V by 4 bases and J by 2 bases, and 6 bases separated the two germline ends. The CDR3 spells CASSVDNYGYTF. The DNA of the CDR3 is TGTGCCAGCAGCGTTGACAACTATGGCTACACCTTC.

The CDR3 DNA sequence: TGTGCCAGCAGTTTATTCCTAACCCGTCCAGATACGCAGTATTTT. This codes for CASSLFLTRPDTQYF. The chain couples TRBV28 to TRBJ2-3; D is uncertain. The V gene's germline CDR1 is MDHEN and CDR2 SYDVKM. Trimming left V 1 base short and J 4 bases short, with 12 bases between. This CDR3 spans 15 amino acids.

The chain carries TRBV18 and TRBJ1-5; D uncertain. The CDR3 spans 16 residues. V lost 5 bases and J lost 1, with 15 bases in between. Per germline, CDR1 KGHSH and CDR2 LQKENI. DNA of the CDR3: TGTGCCAGCTCATCATCCACCCCGAACAGCAATCAGCCCCAGCATTTT. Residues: CASSSSTPNSNQPQHF.

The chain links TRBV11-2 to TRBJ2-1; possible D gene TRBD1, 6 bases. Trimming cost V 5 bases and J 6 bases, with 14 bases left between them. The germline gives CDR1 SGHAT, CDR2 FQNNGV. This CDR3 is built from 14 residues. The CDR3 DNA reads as TGTGCCAGCAGCGAGGGGGTAGGGCGCAATGAGCAGTTCTTC. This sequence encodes CASSEGVGRNEQFF.

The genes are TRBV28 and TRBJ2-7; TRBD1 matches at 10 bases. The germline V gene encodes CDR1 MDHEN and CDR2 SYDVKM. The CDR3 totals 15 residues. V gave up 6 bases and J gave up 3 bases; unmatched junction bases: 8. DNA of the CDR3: TGTGCCAGCAGAGAAGGACAGGGGGGATACTACGAGCAGTACTTC. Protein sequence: CASREGQGGYYEQYF.

In DNA, the CDR3 is TGTGCCAGCAGCTCACAGGGTGACTATGGCTACACCTTC. Its translation: CASSSQGDYGYTF. The chain combines TRBV5-5 with TRBJ1-2; a weak D match, TRBD1 (6 bases). Germline loops: CDR1 SGHKS, CDR2 YYEKEE (reference sequence). The CDR3 is made up of 13 amino acids. V was clipped by 3 bases and J by 3 bases, with 9 bases between them. The full variable domain, its missing parts supplied by reference TRBV5-5 and TRBJ1-2, is DAGVTQSPTHLIKTRGQQVTLRCSPISGHKSVSWYQQVLGQGPQFIFQYYEKEERGRGNFPDRFSARQFPNYSSELNVNALLLGDSALYLCASSSQGDYGYTFGSGTRLTVV.

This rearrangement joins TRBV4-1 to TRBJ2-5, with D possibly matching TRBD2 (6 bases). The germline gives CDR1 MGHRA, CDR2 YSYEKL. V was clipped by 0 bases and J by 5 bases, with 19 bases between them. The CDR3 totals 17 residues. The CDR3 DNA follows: TGCGCCAGCAGCCAAGATCCAGTGAGGAGGGAGGCCGAGACCCAGTACTTC. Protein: CASSQDPVRREAETQYF.

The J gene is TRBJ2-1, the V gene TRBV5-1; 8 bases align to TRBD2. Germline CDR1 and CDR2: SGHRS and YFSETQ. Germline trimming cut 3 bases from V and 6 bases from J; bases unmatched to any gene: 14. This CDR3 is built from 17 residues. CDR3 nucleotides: TGCGCCAGCAGCTGGCCATTGGGCGGGGGGTACCTCAATGAGCAGTTCTTC. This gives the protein CASSWPLGGGYLNEQFF.

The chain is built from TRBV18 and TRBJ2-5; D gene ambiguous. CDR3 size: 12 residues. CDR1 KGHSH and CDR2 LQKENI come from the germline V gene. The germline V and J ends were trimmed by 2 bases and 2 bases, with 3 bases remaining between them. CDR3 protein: CASSPIQETQYF. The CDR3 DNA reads TGTGCCAGCTCACCAATACAAGAGACCCAGTACTTC.

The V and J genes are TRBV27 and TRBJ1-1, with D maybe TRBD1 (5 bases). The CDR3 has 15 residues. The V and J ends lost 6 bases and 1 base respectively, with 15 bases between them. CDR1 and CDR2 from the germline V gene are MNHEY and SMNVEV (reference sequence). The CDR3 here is CASRTPGRRNTEAFF. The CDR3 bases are TGTGCCAGCAGAACCCCAGGGAGAAGGAACACTGAAGCTTTCTTT.

The DNA for the CDR3 is TGTGCCAGCAGTTTTAGGACAGCAAACACTGAAGCTTTCTTT. Protein sequence: CASSFRTANTEAFF. The rearrangement links TRBV27 to TRBJ1-1, with D maybe TRBD1 (6 bases). The CDR3 length is 14 residues. V was clipped by 3 bases and J by 2 bases, with 10 bases between them. CDR1 and CDR2 from the germline V gene are MNHEY and SMNVEV (reference sequence).

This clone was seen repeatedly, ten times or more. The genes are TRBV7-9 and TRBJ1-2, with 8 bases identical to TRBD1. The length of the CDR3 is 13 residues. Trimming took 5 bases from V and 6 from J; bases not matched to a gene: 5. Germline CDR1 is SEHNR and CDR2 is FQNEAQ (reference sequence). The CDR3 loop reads CASSRQGRHGYTF. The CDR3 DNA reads TGTGCCAGCAGCCGACAGGGGCGGCATGGCTACACCTTC.

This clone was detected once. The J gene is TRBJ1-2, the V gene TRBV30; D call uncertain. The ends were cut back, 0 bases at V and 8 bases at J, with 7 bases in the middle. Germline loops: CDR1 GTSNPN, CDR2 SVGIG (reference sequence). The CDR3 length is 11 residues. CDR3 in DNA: TGTGCCTGGAGTGTTGGTAGGGGCTACACCTTC. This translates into CAWSVGRGYTF.